The clone carrying this T cell receptor (beta chain) was counted only a few times. This entry belongs to a study of blood T cells in healthy people across ages. Alongside a J-beta primer mix, a sample-barcoded 5' primer served in a second PCR lasting 7 to 11 cycles. TCRdb independently ran MiXCR on the 5' RACE reads; one entry per CDR3 protein. The sample lists some 760,000 distinct CDR3 sequences; 20% to 25% were seen once. These data were also reused for a study on T cells of mothers and their children. This second report adds: Relative to unrelated pairs, biologically related mother-child dyads exhibited marginally greater, non-significant overlap. The authors found no persistent microchimeric T cell clones.

Specimen: blood. This clonotype was sampled from a boy under 18 in good health.

The CDR3 nucleotides are TGCGCCAGCAGCCCGACAGCGGGGGGATCCTACAATGAGCAGTTCTTC. This sequence encodes CASSPTAGGSYNEQFF. V and J are TRBV5-1 and TRBJ2-1; TRBD2 matches 9 bases. The CDR3 totals 16 residues. J gave up 1 base and V 4 bases, and 6 bases lay outside the gene matches. In germline, CDR1 is SGHRS, CDR2 YFSETQ.